The 23 T cell receptor beta chains presented below share a single source sample, sequenced in a study of cytomegalovirus exposure and HLA in healthy donors. Use of 60 Vbeta and 13 Jbeta primers characterized the PCR. Libraries were prepared by immunoSEQ multiplex PCR; TCRdb keeps only in-frame clonotypes and omits some of them. The sample includes 95,000 to 150,000 clones, 75% to 90% of them seen just once. The sequenced sample was PBMCs. The receptors derive from a man aged 25-45 years in good health and CMV-seronegative.

This chain links TRBV28 with TRBJ1-6; a weak D match, TRBD1 (6 bases). There are 14 residues in the CDR3. V shed 3 bases and J shed 17 bases, with 20 bases lying between them. Germline CDR1 reads MDHEN; CDR2 reads SYDVKM. The DNA of the CDR3 is TGTGCCAGCAGTTTCCTTGAGGGGGGGAGGGGTGTCCACTTT. Protein: CASSFLEGGRGVHF.

The chain recombines TRBV15 with TRBJ1-3; TRBD1 agrees at 11 bases. The CDR3 is 15 residues long. Trimming took 8 bases from V and 3 from J; bases not matched to a gene: 6. The V gene's germline CDR1 is LNHNV and CDR2 YYDKDF (reference sequence). The CDR3 sequence is CATEQGQGGGNTIYF. CDR3 DNA sequence: TGTGCCACCGAACAGGGACAGGGGGGTGGAAACACCATATATTTT.

This clone was detected once. The V gene is TRBV27, the J gene TRBJ2-7; the D gene is possibly TRBD1 (5 bases). The CDR3 length is 12 residues. V was pared by 5 bases and J by 6 bases, with 11 bases between. The germline gives CDR1 MNHEY, CDR2 SMNVEV (reference sequence). CDR3 coding DNA: TGTGCCAGCAGTCCCCCAGGGCGCGAGCAGTACTTC. As protein: CASSPPGREQYF.

V gene TRBV7-9 combines with J gene TRBJ1-1; D possibly corresponds to TRBD1 (5 bases). Trimming removed 5 bases at V and 1 base at J, with 11 bases between. This CDR3 comprises 14 residues. Germline CDR1 is SEHNR and CDR2 is FQNEAQ (reference sequence). CDR3 nucleotides: TGTGCCAGCAGCCGATTCGACAGGAACACTGAAGCTTTCTTT. Amino acid sequence: CASSRFDRNTEAFF.

This clone was detected only once. The rearrangement links TRBV30 to TRBJ2-4, with D perhaps matching TRBD1 (6 bases). Germline CDR1 and CDR2: GTSNPN and SVGIG (reference sequence). The CDR3 sequence is 15 residues long. V was shortened by 3 bases and J by 0 bases, with 12 bases between the two germline ends. CDR3 coding DNA: TGTGCCTGGAGAGCCGGGACAATAGCCAAAAACATTCAGTACTTC. Its translation is CAWRAGTIAKNIQYF.

The rearrangement links TRBV21-1 to TRBJ2-7; the table's D call of TRBD2 was not tested on the DNA. TRBV21-1 is deemed a pseudogene. CDR3 size: 15 residues. The CDR3 DNA reads TGTGCCAGCAGCAAAAGGCTAGCGGATCCCCACGAGCAGTACTTC. The encoded protein is CASSKRLADPHEQYF.

V gene TRBV5-1 combines with J gene TRBJ1-3; D is possibly TRBD1 (6 bases). This CDR3 has 17 residues. Per the germline V gene, CDR1 is SGHRS and CDR2 is YFSETQ. V lost 4 bases to trimming and J lost 1 base, with 18 bases between them. The CDR3 is CASSPGGGSNSGNTIYF. The CDR3 bases are TGCGCCAGCAGCCCGGGGGGGGGCTCTAATTCTGGAAACACCATATATTTT.

A few counts support this clone. J is TRBJ2-5 and V is TRBV6-1, with TRBD2 matching 13 bases. The length of the CDR3 is 16 residues. Germline assignment: CDR1 MNHNS and CDR2 SASEGT. With 4 bases clipped from V and 5 bases from J, the junction kept 7 bases outside the gene matches. This CDR3 reads CASSATSGGPGETQYF. The CDR3 nucleotides are TGTGCCAGCAGTGCGACTAGCGGGGGGCCCGGGGAGACCCAGTACTTC.

The chain links TRBV15 to TRBJ2-7, with 7 positions matching TRBD1. The CDR3 totals 12 residues. With V trimmed by 3 bases and J by 5 bases, 1 base remained unmatched. Germline values: CDR1 LNHNV, CDR2 YYDKDF (reference sequence). The CDR3: CATSRRGHEQYF. In nucleotides, the CDR3 is TGTGCCACCAGCAGGAGGGGGCACGAGCAGTACTTC. The variable domain in full, completed from reference TRBV15 and TRBJ2-7, reads DAMVIQNPRYQVTQFGKPVTLSCSQTLNHNVMYWYQQKSSQAPKLLFHYYDKDFNNEADTPDNFQSRRPNTSFCFLDIRSPGLGDTAMYLCATSRRGHEQYFGPGTRLTVT.

This chain joins TRBV10-3 and TRBJ2-3, with 8 bases matching TRBD2. CDR1 and CDR2 from the germline V gene are ENHRY and SYGVKD. V dropped 4 bases and J dropped 1; count of bases not matched to a gene: 7. The CDR3 length is 16 residues. This chain's CDR3 is CAISGGLARGTDTQYF. The CDR3 DNA follows: TGTGCCATCAGTGGTGGACTAGCCCGGGGCACAGATACGCAGTATTTT.

V gene TRBV6-1 combines with J gene TRBJ1-2, with TRBD1 matching over 8 bases. Per germline, CDR1 MNHNS and CDR2 SASEGT. After removal of 0 bases from V and 7 bases from J, the junction contained 10 bases not matched to a gene. There are 16 residues in the CDR3. For the CDR3, the DNA is TGTGCCAGCAGTGAAGCCTCCGCAGGGGGCTTAAGTGGCTACACCTTC. This translates into CASSEASAGGLSGYTF.

The rearrangement links TRBV7-9 to TRBJ1-6; D is possibly TRBD1 (5 bases). Germline assignment: CDR1 SEHNR and CDR2 FQNEAQ (reference sequence). V lost 5 bases, J lost 10 bases, and 15 bases lay in between. The CDR3 consists of 14 residues. CDR3: CASSNGRGNSPLHF. CDR3 sequence (DNA): TGTGCCAGCAGCAACGGAAGGGGTAACTCACCCCTCCACTTT.

The chain combines TRBV7-9 with TRBJ2-5, with 7 bases lining up with TRBD1. The length of the CDR3 is 13 residues. The germline V gene has CDR1 SEHNR and CDR2 FQNEAQ (reference sequence). V dropped 6 bases and J dropped 4; count of bases not matched to a gene: 5. This CDR3 reads CASSPNRGETQYF. The CDR3 bases are TGTGCCAGCAGTCCTAACAGGGGAGAGACCCAGTACTTC.

The chain combines TRBV4-3 with TRBJ2-7, with D possibly TRBD1 on 6 matching bases. This CDR3 is built from 20 residues. Germline V CDR1 and CDR2: LGHNA, YSLEER. With 4 bases removed from V and 3 bases from J, the gap between germline ends came to 31 bases. The CDR3 reads CASSRKLPTGPRPIGYEQYF. The CDR3 DNA follows: TGCGCCAGCAGCCGAAAACTGCCCACAGGGCCCAGGCCCATTGGCTACGAGCAGTACTTC.

The V call is TRBV29-1, the J call TRBJ2-5; TRBD2 is a possible D gene (5 bases). The J call is in doubt because the DNA end fits TRBJ2-7 better. This CDR3 comprises 17 residues. From germline, CDR1 is SQVTM and CDR2 ANQGSEA. The CDR3 region has the DNA TGCAGCGTTGCCAATAAACGGGATCAACCGTTCAGACACGAGCAGTACTTC. It is translated as CSVANKRDQPFRHEQYF.

The V and J genes are TRBV29-1 and TRBJ2-2; 8 bases match TRBD1. Trimming cost V 3 bases and J 1 base; bases outside gene matches: 1. The CDR3 runs 14 residues. Germline CDR1 is SQVTM and CDR2 is ANQGSEA. CDR3 sequence reads: CSVDGTGNTGELFF. In nucleotides, the CDR3 is TGCAGCGTTGACGGGACAGGGAACACCGGGGAGCTGTTTTTT.

The chain couples TRBV6-1 to TRBJ2-7; 11 positions match TRBD2. The V and J ends lost 6 bases and 3 bases, in that order; junction bases with no gene match: 7. Germline V CDR1 and CDR2: MNHNS, SASEGT. The CDR3 sequence is 15 residues long. The CDR3 bases are TGTGCCAGCAGCCTTCTAGCGGGGGGCTACTACGAGCAGTACTTC. It encodes CASSLLAGGYYEQYF.

V is TRBV7-9 and J is TRBJ1-6; D call uncertain. Germline V CDR1 and CDR2: SEHNR, FQNEAQ (reference sequence). The V end was cut by 1 base, the J end by 6 bases, with 10 bases between. This CDR3 is 15 amino acids long. The CDR3 sequence: CASSLDRLTNSPLHF. The CDR3, as DNA: TGTGCCAGCAGCTTAGACAGACTAACTAATTCACCCCTCCACTTT.

J is TRBJ2-5 and V is TRBV4-3; TRBD2 matches 9 bases. This CDR3 has 15 amino acids. The ends lost 0 bases at V and 5 bases at J; junction bases unmatched: 4. CDR1 LGHNA and CDR2 YSLEER come from the germline V gene. The CDR3 reads CASSQERGGGETQYF. DNA for the CDR3: TGCGCCAGCAGCCAAGAGCGGGGGGGAGGGGAGACCCAGTACTTC.

This clone has only one observation. One end of the junction is discordant with germline, which a read error may explain. Other DNA sequences in this specimen translate into the identical CDR3. The chain couples TRBV2 to TRBJ1-2; a possible D gene is TRBD1 (5 bases). The CDR3 length is 14 residues. CDR1 and CDR2 from the germline V gene are SNHLY and FYNNEI. This chain's CDR3 is CASSEQGLDYGYTF. The DNA of the CDR3 is TGTGCCAGCAGTGAGCAGGGTCTCGATTATGGATACACCTTC.

V gene TRBV29-1 combines with J gene TRBJ1-1; D is unresolved. The V gene lost 6 bases and the J gene lost 5 bases, with 19 bases spanning the gap. Germline loops: CDR1 SQVTM, CDR2 ANQGSEA. The CDR3 covers 14 residues. CDR3 nucleotide sequence: TGCAGCGTCGTCCGGGCCTTCGGAGGGACTGAAGCTTTCTTT. Its protein product is CSVVRAFGGTEAFF.

V gene TRBV19 combines with J gene TRBJ1-1; D is uncertain. The germline V and J ends were trimmed by 6 bases and 0 bases, with 11 bases remaining between them. CDR1 and CDR2 from the germline V gene are LNHDA and SQIVND (reference sequence). The CDR3 covers 14 residues. The CDR3 bases are TGTGCCAGTAGGAGGGCCCTCATGAACACTGAAGCTTTCTTT. Its translation: CASRRALMNTEAFF.

The rearrangement uses TRBV19 and TRBJ2-6; D is unresolved. This CDR3 comprises 14 residues. Germline V CDR1 and CDR2: LNHDA, SQIVND (reference sequence). With 5 bases removed from V and 2 bases from J, the gap between germline ends came to 7 bases. The CDR3 loop is CASSFSTGANVLTF. CDR3 nucleotide sequence: TGTGCCAGTAGTTTTAGTACTGGGGCCAACGTCCTGACTTTC.